The rows below give T cell receptor beta chains drawn from one sample of a study of shared clonotypes between healthy human individuals. Sequencing used immunoSEQ multiplex PCR; TCRdb keeps in-frame clones, though not all of them. The table shows about 480,000 clones, with over 60% occurring only once. The specimen was PBMCs. The origin of the receptors is a woman aged 40 to 50 in good health. Some clones in this sample may be carry-over from other donors' samples. The CDR3 runs from the conserved cysteine through the conserved F or W. The D gene is left open where the match is weak. Expanded clones are given a class, and other clones once, few, many or no size at all.

V	D	length	J	size	DNA	CDR3
TRBV5-1	TRBD1	14	TRBJ1-3	-	TGCGCCAGCAGCTCGGGACAGAGTGGAAACACCATATATTTT	CASSSGQSGNTIYF
TRBV4-3	-	13	TRBJ2-7	-	TGCGCCAGCAGCCAAGAATTGGCTGCCGAGCAGTACTTC	CASSQELAAEQYF
TRBV5-1	-	15	TRBJ1-2	once	TGCGCCAGCAGCTTGGAGGGGACGGGCACCTATGGCTACACCTTC	CASSLEGTGTYGYTF
TRBV2	TRBD2	15	TRBJ2-7	-	TGTGCCAGCAGCTCCCCTAGCGGGAGCTCCTACGAGCAGTACTTC	CASSSPSGSSYEQYF
TRBV7-3	TRBD2	17	TRBJ2-1	-	TGTGCCAGCAGCTTAACGAATGCGGGAGTGGGTTACAATGAGCAGTTCTTC	CASSLTNAGVGYNEQFF
TRBV13	TRBD2	18	TRBJ2-1	-	TGTGCCAGCGGCTCCCACCTTAGCGGGAGGTGGGCCTACAATGAGCAGTTCTTC	CASGSHLSGRWAYNEQFF
TRBV5-1	-	13	TRBJ2-7	once	TGCGCCAGCAGCTTTCAGGGTTCCTACGAGCAGTACTTC	CASSFQGSYEQYF
TRBV7-9	-	15	TRBJ2-2	once	TGTGCCAGCAGCTTACGCAGGGAGAACACCGGGGAGCTGTTTTTT	CASSLRRENTGELFF
TRBV18	-	14	TRBJ1-4	-	TGTGCCAGCTCACTCGGGGGCGCAGGTGAAAAACTGTTTTTT	CASSLGGAGEKLFF
TRBV9	TRBD1	16	TRBJ1-4	-	TGTGCCAGCAGCGCCTCGGGGGGACAGGGGAGTGAAAAACTGTTTTTT	CASSASGGQGSEKLFF
TRBV25-1	-	14	TRBJ2-4	-	TGTGCCAGCTCCCCTAGGACAGACAAAAACATTCAGTACTTC	CASSPRTDKNIQYF